This entry lists 28 T cell receptor beta chains sequenced from one sample in a study of T cell changes during pregnancy in multiple sclerosis. Clones were read by immunoSEQ multiplex PCR, and TCRdb kept only the in-frame ones, dropping some. The sample shows over 55,000 clones, almost 95% of them seen only once. The material was CD8+ T cells from peripheral blood mononuclear cells, obtained in the third trimester of pregnancy. The receptor set was obtained from a female donor in good health, enrolled as a control in a pregnancy study.

This rearrangement joins TRBV5-8 to TRBJ1-1; D gene uncertain. Germline CDR1 reads SGHTS; CDR2 reads YDEGEE. V was clipped by 1 base and J by 7 bases, with 14 bases between them. This CDR3 contains 14 residues. The CDR3 reads CASSLPYVVVEAFF. The CDR3 nucleotides read TGTGCCAGCAGCTTGCCGTACGTAGTGGTTGAAGCTTTCTTT.

The CDR3 reads CASSLDTAGNTEAFF. DNA of the CDR3: TGTGCCAGCAGCTTAGATACTGCGGGAAACACTGAAGCTTTCTTT. The V gene is TRBV11-3, the J gene TRBJ1-1; D remains ambiguous. Trimming removed 0 bases from V and 2 bases from J, with 10 bases in between. CDR1 is SGHNT and CDR2 is YENEEA in the germline V gene. This CDR3 region has 15 residues.

V usage is TRBV30 and J usage is TRBJ1-2, with TRBD1 as a possible D gene (6 bases). The CDR3 is 13 residues long. V lost 7 bases to trimming and J lost 7 bases, with 19 bases between them. The V gene's germline CDR1 is GTSNPN and CDR2 SVGIG (reference sequence). The DNA of the CDR3 is TGTGCCTTTGAATTGACAGGCCGACGTGGCTACACCTTC. Translation: CAFELTGRRGYTF.

Here the CDR3 DNA reads TGCAGCGTCCTCGAACTAGACTCCTACGAGCAGTACTTC. Translated, it gives CSVLELDSYEQYF. J is TRBJ2-7 and V is TRBV29-1; D possibly corresponds to TRBD2 (5 bases). This CDR3 comprises 13 residues. Trimming shortened V by 6 bases and J by 0 bases, and 12 bases separated the two germline ends. Germline CDR1 reads SQVTM; CDR2 reads ANQGSEA.

V and J are TRBV30 and TRBJ2-1; perhaps TRBD2 as D (6 bases). The CDR3 consists of 14 residues. V was clipped by 5 bases and J by 0 bases, with 11 bases between them. Germline CDR1 GTSNPN, CDR2 SVGIG (reference sequence). In DNA form, the CDR3 reads TGTGCCTGGGGGACTGTCAGCTCCTACAATGAGCAGTTCTTC. Translation gives CAWGTVSSYNEQFF.

V gene TRBV14 combines with J gene TRBJ2-7, with D unresolved. This CDR3 region has 14 residues. CDR1 is SGHDN, CDR2 FVKESK, per germline. V was clipped by 0 bases and J by 1 base, with 7 bases between them. The CDR3 DNA reads as TGTGCCAGCAGCCAAGATGCGGATTCCTACGAGCAGTACTTC. Translation gives CASSQDADSYEQYF.

Written as DNA, the CDR3 is TGTGCCAGCAGCTTAGACTCTTCCCCAGATACGCAGTATTTT. Its translation: CASSLDSSPDTQYF. V usage is TRBV11-1 and J usage is TRBJ2-3; D gene uncertain. V dropped 1 base and J dropped 4 bases, with 9 bases sitting between them. Germline V gives CDR1 SGHAT, CDR2 FQDESV (reference sequence). The CDR3 sequence is 14 residues long. Variable domain in full (rest from reference TRBV11-1 and TRBJ2-3): EAEVAQSPRYKITEKSQAVAFWCDPISGHATLYWYRQILGQGPELLVQFQDESVVDDSQLPKDRFSAERLKGVDSTLKIQPAELGDSAMYLCASSLDSSPDTQYFGPGTRLTVL.

The chain links TRBV21-1 to TRBJ2-3; the listed D gene, TRBD1, was not tested against the DNA. TRBV21-1 is a recognized pseudogene. The CDR3 totals 10 residues. CDR3: CASSPYTQYF. Written as DNA, the CDR3 is TGTGCCAGCAGTCCATATACGCAGTATTTT.

The chain is built from TRBV29-1 and TRBJ2-7; maybe TRBD1 (6 bases). The germline CDR1 and CDR2 sequences are SQVTM and ANQGSEA. CDR3 length equals 12 residues. The V gene lost 4 bases and the J gene lost 5 bases, with 12 bases spanning the gap. The CDR3 sequence: CSVVGRGNEQYF. CDR3 nucleotides: TGCAGCGTTGTAGGCAGGGGTAACGAGCAGTACTTC.

The V call is TRBV6-5, the J call TRBJ2-3, with TRBD1 as a possible D gene (6 bases). CDR3 size: 15 residues. Germline V lookup: CDR1 MNHEY, CDR2 SVGAGI. Trimming took 6 bases from V and 9 from J, leaving 22 bases between them. The CDR3 is CASRNLGGWGQTQYF. CDR3 nucleotides: TGTGCCAGCAGAAACCTAGGGGGTTGGGGCCAGACGCAGTATTTT.

This chain joins TRBV14 and TRBJ1-1; no reliable D call. The CDR3 has 15 amino acids. The germline V and J ends were trimmed by 0 bases and 0 bases, with 8 bases remaining between them. The germline CDR1 and CDR2 sequences are SGHDN and FVKESK. CDR3 DNA: TGTGCCAGCAGCCAAGATACGCCGGTGAACACTGAAGCTTTCTTT. Amino acid sequence: CASSQDTPVNTEAFF. Full variable domain (outside the CDR3, taken from reference TRBV14 and TRBJ1-1): EAGVTQFPSHSVIEKGQTVTLRCDPISGHDNLYWYRRVMGKEIKFLLHFVKESKQDESGMPNNRFLAERTGGTYSTLKVQPAELEDSGVYFCASSQDTPVNTEAFFGQGTRLTVV.

The chain couples TRBV7-3 to TRBJ1-1; TRBD1 might be the D (6 bases). This CDR3 spans 14 amino acids. Trimming cost V 6 bases and J 5 bases, with 16 bases left between them. Germline values: CDR1 SGHTA, CDR2 FQGTGA. CDR3 sequence (DNA): TGTGCCAGCAGGCCACAGGGTTATCATACTGAAGCTTTCTTT. The encoded protein is CASRPQGYHTEAFF.

The rearrangement uses TRBV7-6 and TRBJ2-7, with a tentative D call TRBD1 (6 bases). CDR1 is SGHVS and CDR2 is FNYEAQ in the germline V gene. V lost 5 bases to trimming and J lost 4 bases, with 12 bases between them. There are 13 residues in the CDR3. The CDR3 here is CASSGGGGYEQYF. The DNA for the CDR3 is TGTGCCAGCAGCGGGGGCGGTGGATACGAGCAGTACTTC.

The rearrangement uses TRBV5-5 and TRBJ1-1, with TRBD1 as a possible D gene (5 bases). The CDR3 is made up of 16 amino acids. V was trimmed by 1 base and J by 5 bases, leaving 18 bases between them. CDR1 is SGHKS, CDR2 YYEKEE, per germline (reference sequence). The CDR3 DNA is TGTGCCAGCAGCTTGAAGATCACTTGGGGCGTAACTGAAGCTTTCTTT. Encoded protein: CASSLKITWGVTEAFF.

In DNA, the CDR3 is TGCGCCAGCAGCCAAGAAAGGGTGGGGGCCTATGGCTACACCTTC. It specifies CASSQERVGAYGYTF. V is TRBV4-3 and J is TRBJ1-2; D might be TRBD1 (6 bases). The germline gives CDR1 LGHNA, CDR2 YSLEER. Trimming shortened V by 0 bases and J by 4 bases, and 12 bases separated the two germline ends. The CDR3 runs 15 residues.

The V gene is TRBV7-3, the J gene TRBJ2-3, with D possibly matching TRBD1 (6 bases). V dropped 4 bases and J dropped 6 bases, with 14 bases sitting between them. Germline loops: CDR1 SGHTA, CDR2 FQGTGA. This CDR3 is built from 14 residues. The chain's CDR3 is CASSYPTGSDTQYF. Here the CDR3 DNA reads TGTGCCAGCAGCTACCCGACAGGTTCGGATACGCAGTATTTT. Full variable domain (missing parts from reference TRBV7-3 and TRBJ2-3): GAGVSQTPSNKVTEKGKYVELRCDPISGHTALYWYRQSLGQGPEFLIYFQGTGAADDSGLPNDRFFAVRPEGSVSTLKIQRTERGDSAVYLCASSYPTGSDTQYFGPGTRLTVL.

This chain links TRBV7-9 with TRBJ1-2, with TRBD1 matching over 7 bases. CDR1 is SEHNR, CDR2 FQNEAQ, per germline (reference sequence). The CDR3 spans 15 residues. The junction had 16 bases not matched to a gene; V was cut back by 7 bases and J by 8 bases. In DNA form, the CDR3 reads TGTGCCAGCAACCGCCCAGGGGGTAGAGGAGGGGGCTACACCTTC. Translation gives CASNRPGGRGGGYTF.

This chain uses TRBV2 with TRBJ1-1; D is ambiguous. Germline-derived CDR1 and CDR2 are SNHLY and FYNNEI. The CDR3 length is 12 residues. Trimming removed 8 bases from V and 0 bases from J, with 7 bases in between. Written as DNA, the CDR3 is TGTGCCAGCTCCACTATGAACACTGAAGCTTTCTTT. It specifies CASSTMNTEAFF.

J is TRBJ2-7 and V is TRBV4-3; TRBD1 might be the D (6 bases). CDR1 and CDR2 (germline): LGHNA, YSLEER. Deletions cut 4 bases from V and 0 bases from J, with 13 bases between. This CDR3 spans 15 amino acids. DNA of the CDR3: TGCGCCAGCAGCCCCGGACAGCATGCCTCCTACGAGCAGTACTTC. As protein: CASSPGQHASYEQYF.

The chain links TRBV25-1 to TRBJ2-7; D unresolved. V was shortened by 8 bases and J by 0 bases, with 11 bases between the two germline ends. Germline V gene sequence: CDR1 MGHDK, CDR2 SYGVNS. This CDR3 has 13 amino acids. The CDR3 nucleotides are TGTGCCAGCGCCCCGACTCCCTCCTACGAGCAGTACTTC. This sequence encodes CASAPTPSYEQYF.

The chain uses TRBV4-1 and TRBJ2-7; D may be TRBD2 (5 bases). Trimming pared 1 base from V and 2 bases from J, leaving 12 bases between. The CDR3 is made up of 15 amino acids. The V gene's germline CDR1 is MGHRA and CDR2 YSYEKL. In DNA, the CDR3 is TGCGCCAGCAGCCAAGTCTCGGGGAGTCCCTACGAGCAGTACTTC. It translates to CASSQVSGSPYEQYF.

The V gene is TRBV9, the J gene TRBJ2-2; D call uncertain. Per germline, CDR1 SGDLS and CDR2 YYNGEE. Trimming left V 4 bases short and J 8 bases short, with 12 bases between. The CDR3 sequence is 13 residues long. This chain's CDR3 is CASSPGAEGELFF. CDR3 coding DNA: TGTGCCAGCAGCCCCGGTGCGGAGGGGGAGCTGTTTTTT.

This chain connects TRBV6-5 to TRBJ2-1; D might be TRBD1 (6 bases). V shed 4 bases and J shed 8 bases, with 12 bases lying between them. The CDR3 length is 13 residues. Germline V lookup: CDR1 MNHEY, CDR2 SVGAGI. The CDR3 reads CASSFSQGDEQFF. The CDR3 DNA is TGTGCCAGCAGTTTTTCACAGGGCGATGAGCAGTTCTTC.

This chain joins TRBV27 and TRBJ1-2; TRBD1 might be the D (6 bases). This CDR3 has 15 residues. Germline CDR1 reads MNHEY; CDR2 reads SMNVEV (reference sequence). V lost 8 bases to trimming and J lost 0 bases, with 16 bases between them. This CDR3 reads CASHPQGDTNYGYTF. DNA for the CDR3: TGTGCCAGCCATCCACAGGGAGACACTAACTATGGCTACACCTTC.

V and J are TRBV9 and TRBJ1-5; D gene uncertain. The CDR3 spans 15 residues. Trimming shortened V by 3 bases and J by 6 bases, and 16 bases separated the two germline ends. Germline-derived CDR1 and CDR2 are SGDLS and YYNGEE. CDR3 in DNA: TGTGCCAGCAGCGGGGAGATTGACATAAGTCAGCCCCAGCATTTT. Amino acids: CASSGEIDISQPQHF.

The rearrangement uses TRBV25-1 and TRBJ1-2, with unresolved D. Germline-derived CDR1 and CDR2 are MGHDK and SYGVNS. The CDR3 has 14 amino acids. Between the trimmed V and J ends, which lost 7 bases and 4 bases, there was a span of 16 bases. This CDR3 is CASTRGPQTYGYTF. The DNA of the CDR3 is TGTGCCAGCACGCGGGGTCCACAGACCTATGGCTACACCTTC.

The rearrangement links TRBV5-6 to TRBJ2-7; tentatively, D is TRBD1 (6 bases). This CDR3 region has 14 residues. V dropped 5 bases and J dropped 1 base, with 13 bases sitting between them. Per germline, CDR1 SGHDT and CDR2 YYEEEE. This chain's CDR3 is CASRPGVGSYEQYF. CDR3 DNA: TGTGCCAGCAGACCAGGGGTCGGTTCCTACGAGCAGTACTTC.

The chain has TRBV9 and TRBJ2-1; D not certain. Germline loops: CDR1 SGDLS, CDR2 YYNGEE. Trimming pared 3 bases from V and 6 bases from J, leaving 7 bases between. The CDR3 is made up of 12 amino acids. In DNA, the CDR3 is TGTGCCAGCAGCGATTCCGTCAATGAGCAGTTCTTC. Protein sequence: CASSDSVNEQFF.